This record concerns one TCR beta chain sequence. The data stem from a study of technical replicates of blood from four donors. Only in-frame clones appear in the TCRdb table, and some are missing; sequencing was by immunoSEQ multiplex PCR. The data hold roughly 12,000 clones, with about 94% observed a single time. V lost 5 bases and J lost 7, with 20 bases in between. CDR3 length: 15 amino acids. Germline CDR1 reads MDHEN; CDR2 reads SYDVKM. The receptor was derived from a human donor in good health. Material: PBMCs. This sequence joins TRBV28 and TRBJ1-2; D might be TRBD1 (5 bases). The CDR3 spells CASSDPGIWGGGYTF. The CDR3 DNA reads TGTGCCAGCAGTGATCCAGGGATTTGGGGGGGTGGCTACACCTTC.